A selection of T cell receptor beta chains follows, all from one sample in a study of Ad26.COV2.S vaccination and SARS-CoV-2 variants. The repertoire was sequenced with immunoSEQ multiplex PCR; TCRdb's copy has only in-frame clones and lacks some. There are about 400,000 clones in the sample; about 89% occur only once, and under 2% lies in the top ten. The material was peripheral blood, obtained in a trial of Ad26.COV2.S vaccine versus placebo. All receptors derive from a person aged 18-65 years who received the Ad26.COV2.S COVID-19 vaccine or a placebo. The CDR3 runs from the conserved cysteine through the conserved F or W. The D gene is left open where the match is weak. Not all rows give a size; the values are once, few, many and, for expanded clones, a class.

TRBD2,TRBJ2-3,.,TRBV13,TGTGCCAGCAGCTTAGTGATGGCTAGCGGGCGCACAGATACGCAGTATTTT,CASSLVMASGRTDTQYF
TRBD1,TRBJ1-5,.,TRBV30,TGTGCCTGGAGTGGGACAGGGGATCAGCCCCAGCATTTT,CAWSGTGDQPQHF
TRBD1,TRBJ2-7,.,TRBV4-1,TGCGCCAGCAGCCCCAGACAGGGGGATACCTACGAGCAGTACTTC,CASSPRQGDTYEQYF
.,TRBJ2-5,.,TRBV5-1,TGCGCCAGCAGCTTGTCGCTAAAGGAGACCCAGTACTTC,CASSLSLKETQYF
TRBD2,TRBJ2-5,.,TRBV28,TGTGCCAGCAGTATTAGCGGGAGTAGAAAGACCCAGTACTTC,CASSISGSRKTQYF
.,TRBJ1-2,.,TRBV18,TGTGCCAGCTCACCTCTGGACAGAGGGAACTATGGCTACACCTTC,CASSPLDRGNYGYTF
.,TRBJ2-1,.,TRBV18,TGTGCCAGCTCCCGCCGGGACTACAATGAGCAGTTCTTC,CASSRRDYNEQFF
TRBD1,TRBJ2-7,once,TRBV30,TGTGCCTGGAGTAGACAGGGAGACGAGCAGTACTTC,CAWSRQGDEQYF
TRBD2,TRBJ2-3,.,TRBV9,TGTGCCAGCAGCGTAGATTCGGGGAGGGGCACAGATACGCAGTATTTT,CASSVDSGRGTDTQYF
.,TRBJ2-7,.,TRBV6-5,TGTGCCAGCACACCATCAATGGGGTACGAGCAGTACTTC,CASTPSMGYEQYF
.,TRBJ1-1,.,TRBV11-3,TGTGCCAGCAGCTTTGGGGAGTCGGCTTTCTTT,CASSFGESAFF
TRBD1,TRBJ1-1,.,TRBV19,TGTGCCAGTAGTATAGGACAGGGGACTGAAGCTTTCTTT,CASSIGQGTEAFF
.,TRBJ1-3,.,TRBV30,TGTGCCTGGAGCAGGGACGGAAACACCATATATTTT,CAWSRDGNTIYF
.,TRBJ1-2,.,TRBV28,TGTGCCAGCAGTTTTCCAGGAGATGGCTACACCTTC,CASSFPGDGYTF
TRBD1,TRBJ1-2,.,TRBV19,TGTGCCAGTACCCCAGTCGGGACAGGGGACTATGGCTACACCTTC,CASTPVGTGDYGYTF
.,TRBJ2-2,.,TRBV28,TGTGCCAGCAGTTTATGGCGGAGGGGTGTCACCGGGGAGCTGTTTTTT,CASSLWRRGVTGELFF
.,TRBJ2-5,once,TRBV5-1,TGCGCCAGCAGCTTGGTAACAGTCCAAGAGACCCAGTACTTC,CASSLVTVQETQYF
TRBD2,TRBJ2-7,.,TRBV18,TGTGCCAGCTCACCCCCTGTAGCGGGCGCCGAGCAGTACTTC,CASSPPVAGAEQYF
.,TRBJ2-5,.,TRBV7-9,TGTGCCAGCAGCCCCGCCCGGGACCGAATGCAAGAGACCCAGTACTTC,CASSPARDRMQETQYF
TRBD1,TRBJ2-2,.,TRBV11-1,TGTGCCAGCAGCAACAGGGGGCGAACCGGGGAGCTGTTTTTT,CASSNRGRTGELFF
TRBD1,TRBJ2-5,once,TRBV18,TGTGCCAGCTCACGACTCGGGACAGAAGAGACCCAGTACTTC,CASSRLGTEETQYF
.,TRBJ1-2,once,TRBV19,TGTGCCAGTAGTATTACGGGAGCCCACAACTATGGCTACACCTTC,CASSITGAHNYGYTF
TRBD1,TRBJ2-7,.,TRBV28,TGTGCCAGCAGCCCCGGACAGGGGGTCTCCGAGCAGTACTTC,CASSPGQGVSEQYF
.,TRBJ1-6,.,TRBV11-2,TGTGCCAGCAGCTTAAACCCCTCAGGAGGTAGTTCACCCCTCCACTTT,CASSLNPSGGSSPLHF
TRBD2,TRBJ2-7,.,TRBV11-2,TGTGCCAGCAGCTTTAGCGGGCGCTATTCCTACGAGCAGTACTTC,CASSFSGRYSYEQYF
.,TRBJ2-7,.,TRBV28,TGTGCCAGCAGCCGGGGGACAAGATACGAGCAGTACTTC,CASSRGTRYEQYF
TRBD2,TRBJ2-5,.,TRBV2,TGTGCCAGCAGTCCTGTGGGAGGGGTAGGGGAGACCCAGTACTTC,CASSPVGGVGETQYF
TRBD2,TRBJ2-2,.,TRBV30,TGTGCCTGGAGTGTACGGCTAGCGGGGTCCGCCGGGGAGCTGTTTTTT,CAWSVRLAGSAGELFF
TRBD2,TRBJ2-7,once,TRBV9,TGTGCCAGCAGCGTAGACGGCACTCGGCTAGCGGGAGCCTACGAGCAGTACTTC,CASSVDGTRLAGAYEQYF
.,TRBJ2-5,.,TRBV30,TGTGCCTGGAGTTTGGGGGCCGAGTTTGAGACCCAGTACTTC,CAWSLGAEFETQYF
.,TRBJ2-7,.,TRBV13,TGTGCCAGCAGCTTAAAGTTGGGCGAGCAGTACTTC,CASSLKLGEQYF
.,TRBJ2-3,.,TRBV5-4,TGTGCCAGCAGCTACGGACTCGGCCAGGGAGATACGCAGTATTTT,CASSYGLGQGDTQYF
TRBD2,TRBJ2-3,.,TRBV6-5,TGTGCCAGCACCCGACTAGCGCAAGGAACAGATACGCAGTATTTT,CASTRLAQGTDTQYF
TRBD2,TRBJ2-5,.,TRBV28,TGTGCCAGCAGTCCAAGCGGGACTAGCGTGGGGGAGACCCAGTACTTC,CASSPSGTSVGETQYF
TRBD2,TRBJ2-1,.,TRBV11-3,TGTGCCAGCAGCTTAGATCTGGCTAGCGGGACGGGCAATGAGCAGTTCTTC,CASSLDLASGTGNEQFF
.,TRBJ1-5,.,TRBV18,TGTGCCAGCTCACCAGGGAGTGATCAGCCCCAGCATTTT,CASSPGSDQPQHF
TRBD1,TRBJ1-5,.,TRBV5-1,TGCGCCAGCAGCTCAGGTATAGGGGGCGCCGGCAATCAGCCCCAGCATTTT,CASSSGIGGAGNQPQHF
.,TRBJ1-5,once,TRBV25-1,TGTGCCAGCAGACAGGGATGGAATCAGCCCCAGCATTTT,CASRQGWNQPQHF
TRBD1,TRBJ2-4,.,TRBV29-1,TGCAGCGTTCACAGGGGGATGCCCAAAAACATTCAGTACTTC,CSVHRGMPKNIQYF
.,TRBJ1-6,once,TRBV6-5,TGTGCCAGCAGTTTCGGGGATTATAATTCACCCCTCCACTTT,CASSFGDYNSPLHF
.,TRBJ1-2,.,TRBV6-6,TGTGCCAGCAGGGAAGGGGGTGGCTATGGCTACACCTTC,CASREGGGYGYTF
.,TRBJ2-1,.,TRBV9,TGTGCCAGCAGCGTAGCCAGCCTGGGTCAAAATGAGCAGTTCTTC,CASSVASLGQNEQFF